One sample yielded the 8 T cell receptor beta chains listed below, sequenced in a study of blood T cell repertoires in COVID-19. Method: immunoSEQ multiplex PCR; TCRdb's copy keeps in-frame clones and lacks some. This table has about 480,000 clones, 89% appearing once. Source material: peripheral blood. The receptors were sampled from a man aged 18 to 30 with COVID-19, enrolled during active disease.

The V call is TRBV11-2, the J call TRBJ1-3; perhaps TRBD1 as D (6 bases). Germline CDR1 reads SGHAT; CDR2 reads FQNNGV. This CDR3 spans 14 amino acids. Trimming pared 5 bases from V and 2 bases from J, leaving 10 bases between. DNA of the CDR3: TGTGCCAGCAGCCCCCAGGGGACTGGAAACACCATATATTTT. Encoded protein: CASSPQGTGNTIYF.

The V call is TRBV7-2, the J call TRBJ2-7, with TRBD2 as a possible D gene (5 bases). CDR1 and CDR2 (germline): SGHTA, FQGNSA. The CDR3 is 14 residues long. V lost 1 base to trimming and J lost 3 bases, with 10 bases between them. DNA for the CDR3: TGTGCCAGCAGCTTAGGTGTCGGGATCTACGAGCAGTACTTC. This gives the protein CASSLGVGIYEQYF.

The V gene is TRBV2, the J gene TRBJ1-5; D ambiguous. This CDR3 is 15 amino acids long. V gave up 3 bases and J gave up 0 bases, with 9 bases separating them. Germline-derived CDR1 and CDR2 are SNHLY and FYNNEI. The CDR3 loop reads CASSEGAISNQPQHF. In DNA, the CDR3 is TGTGCCAGCAGTGAGGGCGCGATTAGCAATCAGCCCCAGCATTTT.

The chain joins TRBV2 to TRBJ1-4; 7 bases are a match to TRBD1. Germline V gene sequence: CDR1 SNHLY, CDR2 FYNNEI. The CDR3 sequence is 15 residues long. V lost 8 bases, J lost 5 bases, and 11 bases stayed unmatched. The DNA of the CDR3 is TGTGCCAGCGGGGACCCCGGGACAGCGAATGAAAAACTGTTTTTT. This codes for CASGDPGTANEKLFF.

The rearrangement uses TRBV15 and TRBJ2-1; no reliable D call. The germline V gene encodes CDR1 LNHNV and CDR2 YYDKDF (reference sequence). With 7 bases removed from V and 7 bases from J, the gap between germline ends came to 14 bases. This CDR3 has 13 amino acids. CDR3 sequence (DNA): TGTGCCACCACTGAGGCAAATTCGAATGAGCAGTTCTTC. Its protein product is CATTEANSNEQFF.

This clone occurred a few times. This chain uses TRBV6-5 with TRBJ2-7; no firm D call. Germline V lookup: CDR1 MNHEY, CDR2 SVGAGI. The V and J ends lost 5 bases and 7 bases respectively, with 9 bases between them. The CDR3 loop spans 11 amino acids. The CDR3 here is CASSPLLEQYF. CDR3 coding DNA: TGTGCCAGCAGTCCATTGTTGGAGCAGTACTTC.

V gene TRBV6-6 combines with J gene TRBJ1-1; TRBD1 is a possible D gene (6 bases). Germline CDR1 and CDR2: MNHNY and SVGAGI (reference sequence). Trimming shortened V by 4 bases and J by 1 base, and 16 bases separated the two germline ends. The CDR3 consists of 16 residues. This CDR3 is CASSSNYRDGNTEAFF. As DNA, the CDR3 is TGTGCCAGCAGTTCCAACTACAGGGACGGGAACACTGAAGCTTTCTTT.

V usage is TRBV6-5 and J usage is TRBJ2-2, with 9 bases lining up with TRBD1. The CDR3 loop spans 15 amino acids. CDR1 and CDR2 (germline): MNHEY, SVGAGI. The trim removed 7 bases at V and 5 bases at J, leaving 8 bases unmatched. The CDR3 nucleotides read TGTGCCAGCACTAGAGACAGGGGGGGGACCGGGGAGCTGTTTTTT. Encoded protein: CASTRDRGGTGELFF.